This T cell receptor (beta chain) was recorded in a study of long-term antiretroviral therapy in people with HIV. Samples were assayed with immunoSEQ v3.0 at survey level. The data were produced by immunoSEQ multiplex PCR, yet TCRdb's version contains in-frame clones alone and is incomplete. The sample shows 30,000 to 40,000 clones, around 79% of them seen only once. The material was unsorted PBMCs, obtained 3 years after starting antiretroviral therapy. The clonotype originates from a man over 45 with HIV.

The CDR3 coding sequence is TGTGCCAGCAGCTTATACAGGGTTGACACTGAAGCTTTCTTT. Amino acids: CASSLYRVDTEAFF. This chain joins TRBV7-8 and TRBJ1-1; possibly TRBD1 for D (6 bases). Trimming removed 2 bases at V and 3 bases at J, with 10 bases between. Germline-derived CDR1 and CDR2 are SGHVS and FQNEAQ. This CDR3 comprises 14 residues.